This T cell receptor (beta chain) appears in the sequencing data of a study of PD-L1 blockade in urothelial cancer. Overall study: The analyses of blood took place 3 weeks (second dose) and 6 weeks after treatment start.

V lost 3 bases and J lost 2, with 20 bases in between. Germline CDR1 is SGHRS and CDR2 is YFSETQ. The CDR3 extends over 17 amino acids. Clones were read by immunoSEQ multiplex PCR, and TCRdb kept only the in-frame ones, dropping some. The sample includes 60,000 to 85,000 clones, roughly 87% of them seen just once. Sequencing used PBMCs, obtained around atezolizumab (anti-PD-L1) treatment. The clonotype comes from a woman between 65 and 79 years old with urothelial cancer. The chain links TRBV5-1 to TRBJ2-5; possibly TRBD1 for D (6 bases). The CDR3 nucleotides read TGCGCCAGCAGCTCCCGGGACACCGTACCGGGTCAAGAGACCCAGTACTTC. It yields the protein CASSSRDTVPGQETQYF. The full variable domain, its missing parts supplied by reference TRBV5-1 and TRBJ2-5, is KAGVTQTPRYLIKTRGQQVTLSCSPISGHRSVSWYQQTPGQGLQFLFEYFSETQRNKGNFPGRFSGRQFSNSRSEMNVSTLELGDSALYLCASSSRDTVPGQETQYFGPGTRLLVL.